This T cell receptor beta chain was sequenced in a study of response to subunit inactivated influenza vaccine. Germline V gene sequence: CDR1 SGHDT, CDR2 YYEEEE. V was trimmed by 2 bases and J by 1 base, leaving 10 bases between them. CDR3 length: 15 residues. Ten or more counts support this clonotype. TCRdb reanalysed the RT-PCR reads using MiXCR and keeps one entry per CDR3 protein. The sample includes 560,000 or so distinct CDR3 sequences, 7.6% seen only once; the top ten take 13%. The material was PBMCs from blood, obtained around 25 months after vaccination. The receptor's source is a man aged 50 to 75 who received an inactivated influenza vaccine. The V gene is TRBV5-6, the J gene TRBJ2-1; D may be TRBD1 (5 bases). CDR3 in amino acids: CASSFGGASYNEQFF. In nucleotides, the CDR3 is TGTGCCAGCAGCTTTGGTGGGGCGTCCTACAATGAGCAGTTCTTC.